This T cell receptor beta chain was identified in a study of shared clonotypes between healthy human individuals. Germline V lookup: CDR1 KGHSH, CDR2 LQKENI. V shed 1 base and J shed 0 bases, with 10 bases lying between them. The CDR3 contains 16 residues. Assay execution proceeded at the deep level. Every immunoSEQ plate was one replicate of a subset's evenly spread DNA. Some 28,000 T cell genomes (roughly 310 ng DNA) went into each PBMC replicate. Ten immunoSEQ deep assay plates were used to sequence the DNA of unsorted PBMCs. Assay: immunoSEQ multiplex PCR; the TCRdb copy retains only in-frame clones and omits some. The table records around 510,000 clones, around three quarters of them present only once. This clone was detected only once.

Sequenced material: PBMCs. This TCR was recovered from a woman in her thirties or forties in good health. Some clones in this sample may be carry-over from other donors' samples. V and J are TRBV18 and TRBJ1-3, with D perhaps TRBD1 (5 bases). The CDR3: CASSPQGPNSGNTIYF. CDR3 nucleotides: TGTGCCAGCTCACCACAGGGGCCGAACTCTGGAAACACCATATATTTT.